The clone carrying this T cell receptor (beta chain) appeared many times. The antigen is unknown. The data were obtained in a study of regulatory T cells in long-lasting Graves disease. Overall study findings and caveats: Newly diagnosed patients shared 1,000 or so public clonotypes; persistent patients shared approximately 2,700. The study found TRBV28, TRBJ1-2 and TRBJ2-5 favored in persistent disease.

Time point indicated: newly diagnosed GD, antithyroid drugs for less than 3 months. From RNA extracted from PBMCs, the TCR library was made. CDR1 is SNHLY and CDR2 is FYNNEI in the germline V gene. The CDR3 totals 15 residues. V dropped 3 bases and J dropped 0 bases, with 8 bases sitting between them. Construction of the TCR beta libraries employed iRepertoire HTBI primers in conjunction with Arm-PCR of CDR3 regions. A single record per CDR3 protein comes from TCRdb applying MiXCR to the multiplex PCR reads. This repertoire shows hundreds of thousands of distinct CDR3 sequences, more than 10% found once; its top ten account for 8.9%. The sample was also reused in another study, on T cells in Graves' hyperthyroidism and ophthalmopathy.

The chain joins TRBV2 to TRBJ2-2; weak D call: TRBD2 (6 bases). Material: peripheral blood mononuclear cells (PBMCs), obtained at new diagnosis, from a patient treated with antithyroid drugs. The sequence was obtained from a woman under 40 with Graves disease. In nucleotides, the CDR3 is TGTGCCAGCAGTGACGCGGGGACGAACACCGGGGAGCTGTTTTTT. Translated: CASSDAGTNTGELFF.